One sample yielded the 6 T cell receptor beta chains listed below, sequenced in a study of breast tumors, draining lymph nodes, adjacent tissues. Samples came from axillary lymph nodes draining the breast cancer. TCRdb redid the calling of the multiplex PCR reads with MiXCR, one entry per CDR3 protein. The sample lists approximately 120,000 distinct CDR3 sequences; roughly 20% were seen once. Material: axillary lymph node tissue. Source of these receptors: a female donor with breast cancer. Some clones in this sample may be carry-over from other donors' samples.

Comments on this clonotype: Just one base apart from a much larger clone, this may be a read error. The V gene is TRBV30, the J gene TRBJ2-1, with D hard to call. Per the germline V gene, CDR1 is GTSNPN and CDR2 is SVGIG (reference sequence). The CDR3 has 13 amino acids. The CDR3 DNA reads TGTGCCTGGCATGCAGACTCCTACAATGAGCGGTTCTTC. Protein product: CAWHADSYNERFF.

The chain employs TRBV12-3 or TRBV12-4 and TRBJ1-3; D is ambiguous. This CDR3 spans 15 amino acids. Trimming cost V 1 base and J 1 base, with 8 bases left between them. CDR3 DNA: TGTGCCAGCAGTTTAGAAGGGTCTTCTGGAAACACCATATATTTT. Its translation is CASSLEGSSGNTIYF.

This clonotype has only a few counts. The CDR3 bases are TGTGCCTGGGGTCAACCGCGGCTCAGGGTGGGCGAGCAGTACTTC. It translates to CAWGQPRLRVGEQYF. This rearrangement joins TRBV30 to TRBJ2-7; D possibly corresponds to TRBD1 (5 bases). V was pared by 5 bases and J by 6 bases, with 23 bases between. Germline V gene sequence: CDR1 GTSNPN, CDR2 SVGIG (reference sequence). The CDR3 covers 15 residues.

This rearrangement joins TRBV5-4 to TRBJ1-1; 9 bases match TRBD1. Germline values: CDR1 SGHNT, CDR2 YYREEE (reference sequence). Germline trimming cut 3 bases from V and 3 bases from J; bases unmatched to any gene: 15. There are 18 residues in the CDR3. Here the CDR3 DNA reads TGTGCCAGCAGCTCCGAATGGGGAAGGACAGGGGAGGACACTGAAGCTTTCTTT. This translates into CASSSEWGRTGEDTEAFF.

This clonotype was counted at least ten times. This sequence joins TRBV7-7 and TRBJ2-2; 7 positions agree with TRBD2. CDR1 and CDR2 (germline): SSHAT, FNYEAQ (reference sequence). The CDR3 has 14 residues. In DNA form, the CDR3 reads TGTGCTAGCGGGCTAGCGCTGAACACCGGGGAGCTGTTTTTT. Protein product: CASGLALNTGELFF. The whole variable domain, remainder taken from reference TRBV7-7 and TRBJ2-2, is GAGVSQSPRYKVTKRGQDVTLRCDPISSHATLYWYQQALGQGPEFLTYFNYEAQPDKSGLPSDRFSAERPEGSISTLTIQRTEQRDSAMYRCASGLALNTGELFFGEGSRLTVL.

In regard to this clonotype: A much larger clonotype is one base distant, so this may be a read error. This CDR3 reads CASSTHGQGGNEKLFF. CDR3 in DNA: TGTGCCAGTAGTACCCATGGACAGGGCGGTAATGAAAAACTGTTTTTT. The chain recombines TRBV19 with TRBJ1-4; TRBD1 aligns across 8 bases. The CDR3 length is 16 residues. The germline V gene has CDR1 LNHDA and CDR2 SQIVND (reference sequence). V trimming: 4 bases; J trimming: 4 bases; junction bases outside the gene matches: 8.